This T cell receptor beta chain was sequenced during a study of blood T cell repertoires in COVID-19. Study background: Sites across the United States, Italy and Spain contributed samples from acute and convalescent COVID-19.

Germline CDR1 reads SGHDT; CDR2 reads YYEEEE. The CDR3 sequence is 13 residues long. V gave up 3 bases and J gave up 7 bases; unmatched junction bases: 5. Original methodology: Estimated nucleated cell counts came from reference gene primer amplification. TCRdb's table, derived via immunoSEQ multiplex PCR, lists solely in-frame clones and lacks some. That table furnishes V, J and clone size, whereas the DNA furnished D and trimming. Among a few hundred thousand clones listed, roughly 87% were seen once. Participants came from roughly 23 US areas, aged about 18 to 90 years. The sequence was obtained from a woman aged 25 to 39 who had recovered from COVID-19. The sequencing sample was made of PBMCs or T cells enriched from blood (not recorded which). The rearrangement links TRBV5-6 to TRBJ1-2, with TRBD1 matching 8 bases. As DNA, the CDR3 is TGTGCCAGCAGCTCGGAGGACAGGGTTGGCTACACCTTC. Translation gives CASSSEDRVGYTF.